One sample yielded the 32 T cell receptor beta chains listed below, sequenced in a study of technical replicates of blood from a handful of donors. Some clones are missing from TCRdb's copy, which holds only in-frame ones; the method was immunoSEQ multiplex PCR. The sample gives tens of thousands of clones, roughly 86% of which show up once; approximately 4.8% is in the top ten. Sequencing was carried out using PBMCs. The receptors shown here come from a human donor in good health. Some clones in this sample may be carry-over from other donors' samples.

CDR3 sequence (DNA): TGTGCCAGTACTGGGGGCGCCGGCTATGGCTACACCTTC. Translating it yields CASTGGAGYGYTF. The V call is TRBV19, the J call TRBJ1-2; D is possibly TRBD1 (6 bases). This CDR3 has 13 residues. The germline V gene has CDR1 LNHDA and CDR2 SQIVND (reference sequence). Trimming took off 7 bases at V and 4 bases at J, with 13 bases between the two ends.

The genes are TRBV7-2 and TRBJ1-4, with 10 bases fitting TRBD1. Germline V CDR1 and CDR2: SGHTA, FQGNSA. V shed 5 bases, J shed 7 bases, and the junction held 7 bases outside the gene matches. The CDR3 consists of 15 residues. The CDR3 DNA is TGTGCCAGCAGCGGTAGACAGGGGGCGTCTGAAAAACTGTTTTTT. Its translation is CASSGRQGASEKLFF. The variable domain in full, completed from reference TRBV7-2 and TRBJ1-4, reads GAGVSQSPSNKVTEKGKDVELRCDPISGHTALYWYRQSLGQGLEFLIYFQGNSAPDKSGLPSDRFSAERTGGSVSTLTIQRTQQEDSAVYLCASSGRQGASEKLFFGSGTQLSVL.

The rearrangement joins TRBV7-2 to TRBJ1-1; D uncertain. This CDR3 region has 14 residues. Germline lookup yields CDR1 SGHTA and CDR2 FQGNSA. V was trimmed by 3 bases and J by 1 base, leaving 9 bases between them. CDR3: CASSFVSGNTEAFF. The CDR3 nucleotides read TGTGCCAGCAGCTTTGTCAGCGGGAACACTGAAGCTTTCTTT.

The CDR3 nucleotides read TGCGCCAGCAGCCAGTCAGGGGTCTCCTACGAGCAGTACTTC. Translating it yields CASSQSGVSYEQYF. The chain carries TRBV4-1 and TRBJ2-7, with TRBD1 as a possible D gene (6 bases). Germline V CDR1 and CDR2: MGHRA, YSYEKL. Trimming shortened V by 3 bases and J by 0 bases, and 9 bases separated the two germline ends. The CDR3 has 14 residues.

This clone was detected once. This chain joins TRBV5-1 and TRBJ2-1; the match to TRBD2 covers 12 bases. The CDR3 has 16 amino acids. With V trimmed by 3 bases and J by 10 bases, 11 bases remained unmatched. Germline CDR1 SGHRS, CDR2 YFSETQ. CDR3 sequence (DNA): TGCGCCAGCAGCTCGACTAGCGGGGGCGGTTCGGAGGAGCAGTTCTTC. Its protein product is CASSSTSGGGSEEQFF.

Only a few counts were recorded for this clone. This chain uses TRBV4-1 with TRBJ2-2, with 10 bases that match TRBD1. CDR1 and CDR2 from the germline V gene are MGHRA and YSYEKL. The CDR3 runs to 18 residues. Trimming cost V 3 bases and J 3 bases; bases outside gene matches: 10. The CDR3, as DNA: TGCGCCAGCAGCCATGATGGACGGACAGGGGGGTACACCGGGGAGCTGTTTTTT. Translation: CASSHDGRTGGYTGELFF.

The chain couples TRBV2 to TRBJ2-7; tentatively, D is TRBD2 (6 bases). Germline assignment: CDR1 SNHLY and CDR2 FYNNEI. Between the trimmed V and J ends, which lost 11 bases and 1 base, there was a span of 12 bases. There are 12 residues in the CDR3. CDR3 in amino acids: CALGTLSYEQYF. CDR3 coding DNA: TGTGCCCTCGGGACTTTATCCTACGAGCAGTACTTC.

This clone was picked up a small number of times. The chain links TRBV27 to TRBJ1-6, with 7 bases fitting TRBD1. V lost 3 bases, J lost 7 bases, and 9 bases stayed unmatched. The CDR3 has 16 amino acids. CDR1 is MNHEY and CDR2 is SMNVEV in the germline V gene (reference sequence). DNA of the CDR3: TGTGCCAGCAGTTTGGCCCCGACAGGGCAGAATTCACCCCTCCACTTT. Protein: CASSLAPTGQNSPLHF.

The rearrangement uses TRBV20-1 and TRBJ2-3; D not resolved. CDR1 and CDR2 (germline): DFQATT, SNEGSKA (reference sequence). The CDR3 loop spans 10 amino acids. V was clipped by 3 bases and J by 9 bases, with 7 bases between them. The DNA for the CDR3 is TGCAGTGCTAGCCCAGGAACGCAGTATTTT. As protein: CSASPGTQYF.

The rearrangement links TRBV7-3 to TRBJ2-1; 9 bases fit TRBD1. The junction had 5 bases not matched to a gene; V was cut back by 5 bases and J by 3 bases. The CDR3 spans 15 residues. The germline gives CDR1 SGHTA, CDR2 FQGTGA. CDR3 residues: CASSLGQGIYNEQFF. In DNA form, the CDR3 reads TGTGCCAGCAGCCTAGGACAGGGGATCTACAATGAGCAGTTCTTC.

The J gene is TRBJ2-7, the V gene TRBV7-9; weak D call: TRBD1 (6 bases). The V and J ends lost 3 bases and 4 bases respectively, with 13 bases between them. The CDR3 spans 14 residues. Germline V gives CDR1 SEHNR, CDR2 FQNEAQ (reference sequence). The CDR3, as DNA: TGTGCCAGCAGCTTGCTTGCAGGGGTTTACGAGCAGTACTTC. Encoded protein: CASSLLAGVYEQYF.

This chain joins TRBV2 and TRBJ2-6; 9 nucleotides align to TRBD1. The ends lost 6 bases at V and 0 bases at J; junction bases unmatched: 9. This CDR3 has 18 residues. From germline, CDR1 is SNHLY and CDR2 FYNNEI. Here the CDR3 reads CASSSGQGLSSGANVLTF. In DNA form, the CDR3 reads TGTGCCAGCAGCTCCGGACAGGGGCTAAGCTCTGGGGCCAACGTCCTGACTTTC.

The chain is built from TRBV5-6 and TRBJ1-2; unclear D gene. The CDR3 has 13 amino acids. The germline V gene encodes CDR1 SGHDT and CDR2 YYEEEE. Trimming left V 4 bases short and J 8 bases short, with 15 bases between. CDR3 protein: CASSATVTMGYTF. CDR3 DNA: TGTGCCAGCAGCGCGACCGTAACTATGGGCTACACCTTC.

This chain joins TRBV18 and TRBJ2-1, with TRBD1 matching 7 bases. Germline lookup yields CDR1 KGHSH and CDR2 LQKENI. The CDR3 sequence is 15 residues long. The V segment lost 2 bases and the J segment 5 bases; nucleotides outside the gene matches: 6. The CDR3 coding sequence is TGTGCCAGCTCACCAGACAGGGCCGCTAACAATGAGCAGTTCTTC. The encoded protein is CASSPDRAANNEQFF.

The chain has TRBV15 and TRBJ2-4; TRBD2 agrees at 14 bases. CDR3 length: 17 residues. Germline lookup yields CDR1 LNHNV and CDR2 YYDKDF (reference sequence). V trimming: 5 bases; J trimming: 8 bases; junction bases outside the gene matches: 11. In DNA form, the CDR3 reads TGTGCCACCAGCGGCTCGACTAGCGGGGGGGCCCGTGACATTCAGTACTTC. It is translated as CATSGSTSGGARDIQYF.

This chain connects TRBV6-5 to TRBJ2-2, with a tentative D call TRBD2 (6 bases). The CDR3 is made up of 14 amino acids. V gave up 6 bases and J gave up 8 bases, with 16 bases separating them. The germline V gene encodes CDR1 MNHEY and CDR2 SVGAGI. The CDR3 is CASRSGTSGGELFF. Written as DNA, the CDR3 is TGTGCCAGCAGGTCTGGGACTTCAGGGGGGGAGCTGTTTTTT.

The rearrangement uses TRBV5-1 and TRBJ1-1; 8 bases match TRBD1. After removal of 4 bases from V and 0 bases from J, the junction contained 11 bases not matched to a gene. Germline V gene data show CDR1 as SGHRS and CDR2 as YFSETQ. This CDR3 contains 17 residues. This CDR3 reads CASSLGQGTFLNTEAFF. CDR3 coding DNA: TGCGCCAGCAGCCTAGGACAGGGAACCTTCCTGAACACTGAAGCTTTCTTT.

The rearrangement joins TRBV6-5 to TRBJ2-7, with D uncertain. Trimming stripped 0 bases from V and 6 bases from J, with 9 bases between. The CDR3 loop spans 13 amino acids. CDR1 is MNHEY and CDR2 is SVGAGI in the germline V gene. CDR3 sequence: CASSYSEQFEQYF. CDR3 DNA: TGTGCCAGCAGTTACTCGGAACAGTTCGAGCAGTACTTC.

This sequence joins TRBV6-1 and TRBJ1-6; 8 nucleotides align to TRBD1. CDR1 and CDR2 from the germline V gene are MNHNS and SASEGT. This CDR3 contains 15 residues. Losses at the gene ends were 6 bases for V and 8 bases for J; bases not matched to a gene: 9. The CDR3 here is CASSLSRGQDSPLHF. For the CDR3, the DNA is TGTGCCAGCAGCCTCAGCAGGGGGCAGGATTCACCCCTCCACTTT.

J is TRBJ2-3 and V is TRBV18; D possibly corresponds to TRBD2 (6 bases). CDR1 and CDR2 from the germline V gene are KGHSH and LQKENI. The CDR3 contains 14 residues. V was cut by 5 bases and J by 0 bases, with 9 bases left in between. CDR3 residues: CASSSSGSTDTQYF. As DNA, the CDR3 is TGTGCCAGCTCATCCAGCGGGAGCACAGATACGCAGTATTTT.

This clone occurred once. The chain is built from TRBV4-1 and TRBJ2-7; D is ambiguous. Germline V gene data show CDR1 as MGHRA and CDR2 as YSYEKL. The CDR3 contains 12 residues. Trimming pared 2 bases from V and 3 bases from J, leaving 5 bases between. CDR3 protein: CASSQSRYEQYF. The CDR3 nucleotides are TGCGCCAGCAGCCAATCTCGCTACGAGCAGTACTTC.

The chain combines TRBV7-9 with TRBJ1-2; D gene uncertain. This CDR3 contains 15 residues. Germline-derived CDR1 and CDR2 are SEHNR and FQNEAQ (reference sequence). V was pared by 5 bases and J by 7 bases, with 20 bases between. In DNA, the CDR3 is TGTGCCAGCAGCCCCCAATCCGGACTAGCGGGTGGCTACACCTTC. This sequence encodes CASSPQSGLAGGYTF. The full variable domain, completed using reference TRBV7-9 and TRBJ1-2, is DTGVSQNPRHKITKRGQNVTFRCDPISEHNRLYWYRQTLGQGPEFLTYFQNEAQLEKSRLLSDRFSAERPKGSFSTLEIQRTEQGDSAMYLCASSPQSGLAGGYTFGSGTRLTVV.

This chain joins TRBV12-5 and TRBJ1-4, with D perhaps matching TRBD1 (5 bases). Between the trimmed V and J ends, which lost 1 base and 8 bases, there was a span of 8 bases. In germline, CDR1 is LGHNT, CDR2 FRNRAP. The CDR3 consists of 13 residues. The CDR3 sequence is CASGLAGREKLFF. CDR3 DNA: TGTGCTAGTGGTTTGGCAGGGCGGGAAAAACTGTTTTTT.

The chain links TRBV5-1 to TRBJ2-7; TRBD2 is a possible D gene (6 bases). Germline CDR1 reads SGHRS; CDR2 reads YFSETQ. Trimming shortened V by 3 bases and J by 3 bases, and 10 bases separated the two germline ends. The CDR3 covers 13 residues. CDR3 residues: CASSSMRGYEQYF. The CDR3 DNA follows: TGCGCCAGCAGCTCAATGCGGGGCTACGAGCAGTACTTC.

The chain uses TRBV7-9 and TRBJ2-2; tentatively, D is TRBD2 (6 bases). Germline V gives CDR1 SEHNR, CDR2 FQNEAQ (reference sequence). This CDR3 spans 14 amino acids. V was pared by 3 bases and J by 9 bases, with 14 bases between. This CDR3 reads CASSLGLLVRELFF. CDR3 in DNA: TGTGCCAGCAGCTTGGGACTGCTCGTTCGGGAGCTGTTTTTT.

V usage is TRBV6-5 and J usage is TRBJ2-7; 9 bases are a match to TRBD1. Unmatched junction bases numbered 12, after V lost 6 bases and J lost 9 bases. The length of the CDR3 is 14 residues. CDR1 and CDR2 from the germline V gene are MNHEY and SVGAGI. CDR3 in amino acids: CASSPVRQGVLQYF. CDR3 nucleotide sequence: TGTGCCAGCAGCCCCGTACGACAGGGGGTACTGCAGTACTTC.

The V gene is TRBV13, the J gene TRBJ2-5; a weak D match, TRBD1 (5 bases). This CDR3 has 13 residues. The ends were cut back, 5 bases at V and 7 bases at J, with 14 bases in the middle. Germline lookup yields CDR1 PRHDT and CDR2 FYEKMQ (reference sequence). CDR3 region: CASSRNGQGTQYF. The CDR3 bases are TGTGCCAGCAGCCGCAACGGCCAGGGGACCCAGTACTTC.

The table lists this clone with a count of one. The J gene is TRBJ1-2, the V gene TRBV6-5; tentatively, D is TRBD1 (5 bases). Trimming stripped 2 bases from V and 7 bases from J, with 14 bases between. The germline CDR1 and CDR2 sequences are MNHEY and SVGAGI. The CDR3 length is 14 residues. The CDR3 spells CASSYSGANGGYTF. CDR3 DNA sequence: TGTGCCAGCAGTTACAGCGGGGCGAATGGTGGCTACACCTTC.

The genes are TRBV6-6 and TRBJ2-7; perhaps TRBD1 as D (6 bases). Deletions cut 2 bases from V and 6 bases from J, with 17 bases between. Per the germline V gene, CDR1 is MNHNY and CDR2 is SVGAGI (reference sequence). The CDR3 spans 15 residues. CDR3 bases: TGTGCCAGCAGTTACGGGTCAGGGGTATTGTCCGAGCAGTACTTC. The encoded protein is CASSYGSGVLSEQYF.

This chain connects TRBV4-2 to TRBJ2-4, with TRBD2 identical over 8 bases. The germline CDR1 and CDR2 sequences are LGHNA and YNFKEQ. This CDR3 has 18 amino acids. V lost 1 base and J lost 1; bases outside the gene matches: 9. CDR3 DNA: TGTGCCAGCAGCCAAGGTCCGTTGGGCGGGGGGGCCAAAAACATTCAGTACTTC. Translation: CASSQGPLGGGAKNIQYF.

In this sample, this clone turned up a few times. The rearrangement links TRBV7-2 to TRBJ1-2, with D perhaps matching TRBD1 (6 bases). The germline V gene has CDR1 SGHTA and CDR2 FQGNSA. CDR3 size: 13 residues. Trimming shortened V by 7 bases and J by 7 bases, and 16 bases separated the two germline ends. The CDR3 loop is CASTFPDSSGYTF. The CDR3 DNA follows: TGTGCCAGCACCTTCCCGGACAGCTCTGGCTACACCTTC.

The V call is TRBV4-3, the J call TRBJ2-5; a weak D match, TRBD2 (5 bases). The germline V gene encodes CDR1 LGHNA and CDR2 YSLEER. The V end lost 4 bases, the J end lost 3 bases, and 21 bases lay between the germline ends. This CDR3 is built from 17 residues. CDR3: CASSPGPLLEDKETQYF. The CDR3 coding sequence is TGCGCCAGCAGCCCGGGCCCCCTACTAGAGGATAAAGAGACCCAGTACTTC.